These T cell receptor beta chains were read from a single sample in a study of T cells in Graves' hyperthyroidism and ophthalmopathy. TCRdb recomputed calls from the multiplex PCR reads with MiXCR, one row per CDR3 protein. The data show some 720,000 distinct CDR3 sequences, around 15% seen once. The sequencing input was blood. The receptor source for this set is a man between 18 and 35 years old with Graves' hyperthyroidism. CDR3s leave out the opening cysteine and the closing phenylalanine or tryptophan. D genes are given only for firm matches. Clone size is not always given. Where it is, it says once, few, many or a class for expanded clones.

J | size | V | D | CDR3
TRBJ1-3 | NA | TRBV11-2 | NA | ASSLRPQVDRNTIY
TRBJ1-2 | many | TRBV20-1 | TRBD1 | SAQDRAGYT
TRBJ1-2 | NA | TRBV30 | NA | AWSARAAGYT
TRBJ1-1 | NA | TRBV9 | NA | ASSPQQGLSTEAF
TRBJ2-7 | many | TRBV29-1 | NA | SVGRDYEQY
TRBJ1-1 | NA | TRBV20-1 | NA | SARGWGVDTEAF
TRBJ1-4 | NA | TRBV5-5 | TRBD1 | ASSPRDRGEAGYEKLF
TRBJ2-3 | many | TRBV7-8 | NA | ASSGRGSSTDTQY
TRBJ1-1 | many | TRBV27 | NA | ASSREGGNTEAF
TRBJ2-1 | few | TRBV3-1 | TRBD2 | ASSGWAQREIGEQF
TRBJ2-7 | many | TRBV7-8 | NA | ASSSTTGGFREQY
TRBJ2-1 | NA | TRBV20-1 | TRBD2 | SARPGLAPSTEQF
TRBJ2-7 | few | TRBV7-9 | TRBD2 | ASSPARGTGGSYEQY
TRBJ1-6 | few | TRBV12-3/TRBV12-4 | NA | ASSLTGAVAPLH
TRBJ1-1 | many | TRBV6-1 | NA | ASSYGGGRNTEAF
TRBJ1-1 | NA | TRBV29-1 | NA | STELNTEAF
TRBJ1-2 | few | TRBV7-9 | TRBD1 | ASSFLTASTGRDGYT
TRBJ2-7 | few | TRBV29-1 | NA | SVEGRTPGIGQY
TRBJ2-7 | many | TRBV29-1 | NA | SAQGGLEGNEQY
TRBJ1-1 | many | TRBV11-3 | NA | ASSPRAGNTEAF
TRBJ2-6 | NA | TRBV2 | NA | ASSDGVGANVLT
TRBJ1-1 | NA | TRBV4-1 | TRBD1 | ASSRGTATMNTEAF
TRBJ2-7 | many | TRBV12-5 | NA | ASGLRLSPLYEQY
TRBJ1-5 | many | TRBV2 | TRBD1 | ASRDRVYNQPQH
TRBJ2-1 | NA | TRBV5-8 | NA | ASSFDQGPNEQF
TRBJ2-7 | many | TRBV27 | TRBD1 | ASSLSLPGTGDEQY
TRBJ1-2 | NA | TRBV5-6 | TRBD1 | ASSVQQGVYGYT
TRBJ2-1 | NA | TRBV20-1 | TRBD2 | SARRLADYYNEQF
TRBJ1-1 | NA | TRBV6-4 | NA | ASFSGLPNTEAF
TRBJ1-1 | many | TRBV28 | NA | ASSLQGPAEAF
TRBJ2-3 | many | TRBV2 | NA | AIIMEWDGTDTQY
TRBJ1-2 | NA | TRBV20-1 | NA | SAWTSGYT
TRBJ1-1 | many | TRBV28 | NA | AILGSTEAF
TRBJ2-7 | NA | TRBV12-3/TRBV12-4 | TRBD2 | ASSHGLVGYEQY
TRBJ2-2 | few | TRBV2 | NA | ASNLAPGLMF
TRBJ2-5 | many | TRBV12-3/TRBV12-4 | NA | ASRPSLGTQY
TRBJ2-5 | NA | TRBV6-1 | NA | ASSDAAIETQY
TRBJ2-7 | NA | TRBV10-3 | TRBD2 | AISEGGLAVAGSYEQY
TRBJ1-4 | NA | TRBV12-3/TRBV12-4 | NA | ASSLLPATNEKLF
TRBJ2-7 | many | TRBV7-9 | NA | ASSFFSGSSSYEQY
TRBJ2-1 | many | TRBV6-2/TRBV6-3 | NA | ASSYGGDLRGNEQF
TRBJ2-7 | NA | TRBV5-1 | NA | ASSSHGMAERYEQY